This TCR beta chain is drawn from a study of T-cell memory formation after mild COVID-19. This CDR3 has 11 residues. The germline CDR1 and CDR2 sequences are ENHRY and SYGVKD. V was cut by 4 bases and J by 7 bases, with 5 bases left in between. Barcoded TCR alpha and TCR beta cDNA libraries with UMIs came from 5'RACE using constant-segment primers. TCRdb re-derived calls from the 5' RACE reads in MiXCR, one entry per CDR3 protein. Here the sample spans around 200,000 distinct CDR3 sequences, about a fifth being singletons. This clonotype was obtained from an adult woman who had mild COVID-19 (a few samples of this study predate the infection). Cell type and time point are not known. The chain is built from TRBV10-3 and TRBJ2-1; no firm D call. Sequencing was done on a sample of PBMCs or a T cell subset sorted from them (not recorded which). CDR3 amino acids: CAISGDNEQFF. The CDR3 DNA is TGTGCCATCAGTGGGGATAATGAGCAGTTCTTC.